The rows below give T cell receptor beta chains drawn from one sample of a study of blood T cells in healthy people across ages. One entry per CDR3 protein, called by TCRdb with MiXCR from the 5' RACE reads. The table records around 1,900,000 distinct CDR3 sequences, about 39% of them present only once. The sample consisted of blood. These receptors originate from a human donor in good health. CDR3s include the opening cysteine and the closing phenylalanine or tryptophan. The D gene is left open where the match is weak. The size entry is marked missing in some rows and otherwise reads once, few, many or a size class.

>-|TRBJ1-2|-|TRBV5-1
TGCGCCAGCAGCTTAACGAAATCAGGGGATGGCTACACCTTC
CASSLTKSGDGYTF
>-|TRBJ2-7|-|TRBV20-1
TGCAGTGCTAGGGACTACTACTCCTACGAGCAGTACTTC
CSARDYYSYEQYF
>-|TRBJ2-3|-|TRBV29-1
TGCGGGGGGGCTAGCACAGATGCGCAGTATTTT
CGGASTDAQYF
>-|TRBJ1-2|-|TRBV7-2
TGTGCCAGCAGCTCCAGGTCCGACTACTATGGCTACACCTTC
CASSSRSDYYGYTF
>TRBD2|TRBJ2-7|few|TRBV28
TGTGCCAGCAGCCCAAGGGGGACTAGCGGTGCCTACGAGCAGTACTTC
CASSPRGTSGAYEQYF
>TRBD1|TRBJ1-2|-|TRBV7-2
TGTGCCAGCAGCTTAGACGGGACAGGCTATGGCTACACCTTC
CASSLDGTGYGYTF
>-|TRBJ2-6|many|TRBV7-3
TGTGCCAGCAGCTTAGCGGGCGCTGGGGCCAACGTCCTGACTTTC
CASSLAGAGANVLTF
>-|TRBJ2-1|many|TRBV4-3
TGCGCCAGCAGCCAAGCGTACGCCGGCTCCTACAATGAGCAGTTCTTC
CASSQAYAGSYNEQFF
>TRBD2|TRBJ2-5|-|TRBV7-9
TGTGCCAGCAGCCCAGCGAGCGGGGGGATAGAAGAGACCCAGTACTTC
CASSPASGGIEETQYF
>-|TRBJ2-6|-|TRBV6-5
TGTGCCAGCAGTTACTCGATCCCAGGACAAACCTCTGGGGCCAACGTCCTGACTTTC
CASSYSIPGQTSGANVLTF
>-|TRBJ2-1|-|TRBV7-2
TGTGCCAGCAGCTTAGCGGCAGGGGCAAGTGAGCAGTTCTTC
CASSLAAGASEQFF
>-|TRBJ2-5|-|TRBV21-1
TGTGCCAGCATTCCCCTTGACCCAGGGGGAAAAGGAGAGACCCAGTACTTC
CASIPLDPGGKGETQYF
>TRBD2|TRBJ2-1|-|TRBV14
TGTGCCAGCGTAAGGCTAGCGGGGGGCGTCAATGAGCAGTTCTTC
CASVRLAGGVNEQFF
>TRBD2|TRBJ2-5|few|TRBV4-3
TGCGCCAGCAGCCAAGATGGCGGAGCGGGGGCTAGGGCAGAGACCCAGTACTTC
CASSQDGGAGARAETQYF
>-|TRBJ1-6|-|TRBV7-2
TGTGCCAGCAGCTTAGGGGTCAATCCACCCCTCCACTTT
CASSLGVNPPLHF
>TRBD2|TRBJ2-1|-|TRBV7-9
TGTGCCAGCAGCTGGGTAGCGGGGGCCCTCCGCTCCTACAATGAGCAGTTCTTC
CASSWVAGALRSYNEQFF
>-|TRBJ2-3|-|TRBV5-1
TGCGCCAGCAGCTTCGAGGGTAGCACAGATACGCAGTATTTT
CASSFEGSTDTQYF
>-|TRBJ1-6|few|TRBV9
TGTGCCAGCAGCGAAGAGCCCAATTCACCCCTCCACTTT
CASSEEPNSPLHF
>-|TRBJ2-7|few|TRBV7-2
TGTGCCAGCAGCCAAGCCACACTCCAATACTACGAGCAGTACTTC
CASSQATLQYYEQYF
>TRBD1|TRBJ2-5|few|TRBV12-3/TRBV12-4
TGTGCCAGCAGTTTTAATTTATACCGACAGGGAAGAGAGACCCAGTACTTC
CASSFNLYRQGRETQYF
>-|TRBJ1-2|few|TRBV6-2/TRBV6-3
TGTGCCAGCAGTTACACCGGTCGGAACTATGGCTACACCTTC
CASSYTGRNYGYTF
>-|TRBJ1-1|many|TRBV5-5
TGTGCCAGCAGCTTGGCGGTGTCGAACACTGAAGCTTTCTTT
CASSLAVSNTEAFF
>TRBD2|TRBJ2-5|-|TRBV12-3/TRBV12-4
TGTGCCACCACGGGGGGGCTAGAGGAGACCCAGTACTTC
CATTGGLEETQYF
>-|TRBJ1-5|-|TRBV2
TGTGCCAGCAGTCCCGAGGTTGGGGGGCTCGTTAGCAATCAGCCCCAGCATTTT
CASSPEVGGLVSNQPQHF
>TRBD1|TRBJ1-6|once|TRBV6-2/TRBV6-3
TGTGCCAGCAGTTCCTACGACAGGGATAATTCACCCCTCCACTTT
CASSSYDRDNSPLHF
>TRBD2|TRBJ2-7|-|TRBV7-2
TGTGCCAGCAGCTTCCCACGGACTAGCGGGGGGCGGAGCTCCTACGAGCAGTACTTC
CASSFPRTSGGRSSYEQYF
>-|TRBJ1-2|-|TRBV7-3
TGTGCCAGCAGCTCCGACACGATGATGGGCTACACCTTC
CASSSDTMMGYTF